The sequence of this T cell receptor beta chain was determined in a study of cytomegalovirus exposure and HLA in healthy donors (dated by TCRdb to 2016 to 2017). At the level of the whole study: In an earlier analysis of 450 to 750 of the donors, about 260 Gb of sequence data and 120 million or so unique TCR beta sequences from some 170 million T cells were reported. Across 398 genotyped donors of the cohort, an average of about 240,000 unique TCR beta nucleotide sequences per donor were sequenced, and roughly 20% of those sequences were non-productive. To study patterns of TCR occurrence, a later analysis re-analyzed previously published TCR beta repertoires from 700 or so donors and added high-resolution HLA genotyping. Genome-wide SNP genotypes for about three fifths of the roughly 670 donors were used in a later genetic analysis, which treated that subset as a discovery cohort. An earlier analysis of 587 of the donors applied high-throughput TCR beta sequencing to assess whether each TCR beta V gene segment acted as functional or pseudogenic. The aim of the study was to test whether cataloging public T cell receptors could identify signatures of past pathogen exposure. Rather than using new phenotypic data, the later analysis identified candidate immune exposures from TCR beta sequences and from how often those sequences occurred across donors. HLA typing included class I and class II loci at four-digit resolution. Because of strong linkage in the cohort, 4 to 6 DR-DQ haplotypes were treated as single units for association and clustering. To predict cytomegalovirus infection status, the study combined high-throughput TCR immunosequencing, statistical association of individual TCRs with disease status, and machine learning. Donor age, sex, ethnicity and CMV serostatus were compiled together with the repertoire data. Using immunosequencing, the study profiled T cell repertoires from roughly 650 subjects and related those repertoires to cytomegalovirus serostatus. In addition to the first cohort of around 670 subjects, a separate validation cohort of 120 different subjects was used. An early release covering over 500 HLA-typed donors comprised about 300 gigabases of sequencing data and roughly 85 million unique TCR sequences. Of the 300 to 400 genotyped donors, about 84% fell in the genetic ancestry cluster associated with self-reported Caucasian donors. The number of donors typed differed by locus, with about 629-640 for A, B, C, DRB1 and DQB1, roughly 550 for DQA1, nearly 610 for DPA1, and some 450 for DPB1. All discovery cohort repertoires had been generated on a single sequencing platform.

Library method: the immunoSEQ multiplex PCR assay. The multiplex PCR relied on a mix of 60 forward primers for TCR Vbeta segments and 13 reverse primers for TCR Jbeta segments. The CDR3 region of rearranged TCR beta genes was amplified from genomic DNA by a multiplex PCR assay. The amplified TCR beta libraries were sequenced on the Illumina HiSeq System as 87-base-pair reads. In the paper's pipeline: A later analysis tallied around 87 million unique TCR beta chains across the 600 to 700 repertoires, and roughly 11 million of those chains were shared by two or more donors. A nearest-neighbor algorithm error-corrected the raw reads and collapsed the reads into unique sequences, merging closely related sequences to remove PCR and sequencing errors. CDR3 sequences were aligned to IMGT reference sequences to assign V, D and J gene segments. For a sequence to be retained, a match of at least six nucleotides was required to both a V gene segment and a J gene segment. A rearrangement was called productive if the CDR3 had no stop codons and remained in frame with V and J, and every other rearrangement was called non-productive. Following IMGT convention, CDR3 was defined as the stretch from the second conserved V-encoded cysteine up to the conserved J-encoded phenylalanine. Sequences without an unambiguous match to a single V gene segment were excluded from the earlier analysis of 450 to 750 of the donors. In an earlier analysis of approximately 590 of the donors, V segments were called functional above 56.7% productive rearrangements and were called segregating when the between-donor standard deviation exceeded 5%. To diagnose cytomegalovirus status from the catalog of TCR beta chain sequences, a statistical classification framework was built. A later analysis assigned V and J genes by comparing TCR nucleotide sequences with IMGT/GENE-DB human TR gene sequences. In a later analysis, CDR3 sequences and most-parsimonious VDJ recombination scenarios were assigned using the TCRdist pipeline. In a later analysis, every TCR beta chain was defined by the combination of its CDR3 amino acid sequence and its V-gene family, and reads without a unique V-gene family were dropped. To address suspected cross-contamination and a sequencing artifact, a later analysis removed roughly 580 highly shared, low-generation-probability nucleotide sequences. In a later analysis, a clonal expansion index for each public chain was calculated from normalized within-repertoire ranks of inferred template counts. In a later analysis, generation probabilities were computed with a VDJ recombination model fitted to out-of-frame rearrangements, and the resulting probabilities were checked against IGoR. A later analysis scored TCR-TCR, TCR-HLA and TCR-CMV co-occurrence with hypergeometric tests, applying a repertoire-size bias correction to TCR pairs. To estimate false discovery rates, a later analysis permuted the HLA or CMV assignments 20 times. In a later analysis, co-occurring TCRs were grouped using DBSCAN, with TCRdist sequence similarity added in when clustering inside HLA-allele-positive subsets. Repertoires with fewer than 30,000 or more than 120,000 public chains were left out of co-occurrence clustering, as were five repertoires with anomalous nucleotide sharing. The immuneACCESS repertoire file appears here via TCRdb, limited to in-frame rearrangements. These files lack a portion of the clones; in checked studies, under half of the deficit traces to unresolved V genes, and the cause of the others is not known. For V, J and clone size, that table is used; D and trimming come from the DNA. This sample holds 100,000 to 150,000 clones; around 84% were observed only once. Clones ranked in the top ten supply about 1.8% of the sample.

Notes on this clone: There is no known antigen for this receptor. Nothing much larger sits one base from this clone, and base qualities are not available.

The cohort comprised hundreds of healthy bone marrow donors. At the time of sampling, every cohort member was nominally healthy, though immune exposures that went unrecorded were likely present. The donor tested CMV seronegative and was one of the 352 seronegative cohort members. A peripheral blood sample was collected from each donor, and TCR beta sequencing was performed on peripheral blood mononuclear cells. The Qiagen DNeasy Blood Extraction Kit was used to extract genomic DNA from the blood cell samples. From its cysteine to its phenylalanine, the CDR3 spans 16 amino acids. Solely the CDR3 DNA is kept, with 48 bases framed from the first base. From a lookup of the germline V gene, CDR1 and CDR2 are SGHTA and FQGTGA. V trim: 8 bases; J trim: 0 bases; unmatched bases: 7. What the study reported, not specific to this receptor: Compared with the roughly 600-donor mean, donors in an Asian-associated ancestry cluster had fewer N-insertions in productive TCRs, according to a later genetic analysis. A later analysis found that most CMV-associated TCR beta chains appeared HLA-restricted, with HLA associations seemingly driven largely by CMV exposure. When HLA alleles, especially DR and DQ, strongly co-occurred, TCR associations were difficult to assign to individual alleles. The earlier analysis of approximately 560 of the donors excluded roughly 16 rarely observed V segments, including chromosome 9 orphons, because counts were too low. Correlated functional status among segregating V segments might be attributable to linkage disequilibrium, but an unknown experimental factor could not be ruled out. The sequencing pipeline was judged likely to have produced a cluster of highly shared sequence variants as a technical artifact. In vitro tests confirmed that a few of the cytomegalovirus-associated TCR beta chains recognize cytomegalovirus antigens. The only immune exposure information available for the cohort was CMV serostatus. In a later analysis, HLA-associated TCR beta chains showed more clonal expansion and lower generation probabilities than non-associated chains that were equally common. This cohort had only TCR beta chains sequenced, and the lack of alpha or paired-chain data limited which features could be detected. In an earlier analysis of around 500 of the donors, most TCR beta V segments appeared in productive rearrangements about 87% or about 30% of the time, broadly matching IMGT annotations. The study gave a list of more than 150 TCR beta chains associated with cytomegalovirus. Some IMGT-functional V segments, including TRBV6-2 and TRBV6-3, could not be told apart with the 87-base-pair reads, so those segments were excluded. A further reported finding was that TCR beta sequences accurately predicted the HLA-A and HLA-B alleles for most subjects in the first cohort. A later analysis found that TCR association rates varied across HLA loci, with DRB1 alleles showing the most associated TCRs and HLA-C alleles the fewest. Several of the top co-occurrence clusters appeared to be linked to parvovirus B19, influenza, CMV and Epstein-Barr virus, according to a later analysis. According to the authors, the approach could potentially be generalized to other disease states and immunological phenotypes. Because HLA typing was missing for some donors at each locus, association tests included only the typed subset. A later analysis associated approximately 17,000 TCR beta sequences with specific HLA alleles at a false discovery rate of 0.05. Sequencing depth was assumed to be roughly uniform across donors in the presence/absence analyses, though that assumption may not hold. V-gene and J-gene trimming of TCR beta chains was associated with a missense DCLRE1C variant in a later genetic analysis, and the association was replicated in an independent cohort. Across donors, most TCR sequences were observed very rarely, whereas some public TCRs were present in many individuals. Cytomegalovirus status was reported to be diagnosed by the classifier with high specificity and sensitivity in both the original and validation cohorts.

This chain joins TRBV7-3 to TRBJ2-3; 11 bases in the middle match TRBD2. The source material was PBMCs. The sequence derives from a man aged 18 to 29 in good health and CMV-seronegative. The CDR3 corresponds to CASSTGTSGSTDTQYF. The DNA sequence is as follows: TGTGCCAGCTCAACAGGGACTAGCGGTAGCACAGATACGCAGTATTTT.